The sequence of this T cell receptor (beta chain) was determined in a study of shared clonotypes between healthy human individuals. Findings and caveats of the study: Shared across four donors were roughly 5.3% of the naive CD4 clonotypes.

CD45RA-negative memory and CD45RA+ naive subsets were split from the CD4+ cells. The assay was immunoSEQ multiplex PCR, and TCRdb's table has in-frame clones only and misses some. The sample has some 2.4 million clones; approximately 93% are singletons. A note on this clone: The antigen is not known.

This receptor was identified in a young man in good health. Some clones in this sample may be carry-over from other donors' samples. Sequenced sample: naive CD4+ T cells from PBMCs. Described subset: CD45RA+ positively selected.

Here the CDR3 reads CSVTGQRSESEQFF. Here the CDR3 DNA reads TGCAGCGTAACGGGGCAGAGATCGGAGAGTGAGCAGTTCTTC. The rearrangement uses TRBV29-1 and TRBJ2-1; perhaps D is TRBD1 or TRBD2 (5 bases each). Trimming stripped 6 bases from V and 9 bases from J, with 21 bases between. CDR3 size: 14 residues. Germline values: CDR1 SQVTM, CDR2 ANQGSEA.